The rows below give T cell receptor beta chains drawn from one sample of a study of blood T cells in healthy people across ages. TCRdb re-derived calls from the 5' RACE reads in MiXCR, one entry per CDR3 protein. The repertoire includes about 1 million distinct CDR3 sequences, about 23% of them detected once, and 0.65% to 0.75% sits in the top ten. This same sample was also taken into another study, of T cells of mothers and their children.

Sequencing was performed on blood. The receptor set was obtained from a girl aged 2-10 years in good health. CDR3s include the opening cysteine and the closing phenylalanine or tryptophan. The D gene is left open where the match is weak. Some rows mark clone size as missing; the rest say once, few, many or name a class of expanded clone.

cdr3_length: 15; v_call: TRBV28; j_call: TRBJ2-3; clone_size: NA; d_call: NA; cdr3_nt: TGTGCCAGACCCGGCGGTGAGACGAACACAGATACGCAGTATTTT; cdr3_aa: CARPGGETNTDTQYF
cdr3_length: 12; v_call: TRBV20-1; j_call: TRBJ2-1; clone_size: many; d_call: TRBD2; cdr3_nt: TGCAGTGCTAGACTAGCGGAGAATGAGCAGTTCTTC; cdr3_aa: CSARLAENEQFF
cdr3_length: 15; v_call: TRBV7-2; j_call: TRBJ1-3; clone_size: few; d_call: NA; cdr3_nt: TGTGCCAGCAGCTTAATGCAGAGTTCTGGAAACACCATATATTTT; cdr3_aa: CASSLMQSSGNTIYF
cdr3_length: 14; v_call: TRBV29-1; j_call: TRBJ2-1; clone_size: NA; d_call: NA; cdr3_nt: TGCAGCGTTGAAGGTTACGGGAAGGGGGATGAGCAGTTCTTC; cdr3_aa: CSVEGYGKGDEQFF
cdr3_length: 14; v_call: TRBV29-1; j_call: TRBJ2-7; clone_size: once; d_call: TRBD1; cdr3_nt: TGCAGCGCGGGATCCGGGACAGGGAGACGCGAGCAGTACTTC; cdr3_aa: CSAGSGTGRREQYF
cdr3_length: 17; v_call: TRBV3-1; j_call: TRBJ2-3; clone_size: many; d_call: NA; cdr3_nt: TGTGCCAGCAGCCAAGAGTGGCTATCTTCTAGCACAGATACGCAGTATTTT; cdr3_aa: CASSQEWLSSSTDTQYF
cdr3_length: 15; v_call: TRBV9; j_call: TRBJ2-7; clone_size: NA; d_call: NA; cdr3_nt: TGTGCCAGCAGCGAAAAGACAGGAGAGGCCTACGAGCAGTACTTC; cdr3_aa: CASSEKTGEAYEQYF
cdr3_length: 18; v_call: TRBV2; j_call: TRBJ2-1; clone_size: NA; d_call: TRBD2; cdr3_nt: TGTGCCAGCAGTGGAAGCGGGGGGGTGATAAGCTCCTACAATGAGCAGTTCTTC; cdr3_aa: CASSGSGGVISSYNEQFF
cdr3_length: 16; v_call: TRBV11-3; j_call: TRBJ2-5; clone_size: few; d_call: TRBD2; cdr3_nt: TGTGCCAGCAGCTCCATTATAGCGGGAGACCCAGAGACCCAGTACTTC; cdr3_aa: CASSSIIAGDPETQYF
cdr3_length: 12; v_call: TRBV13; j_call: TRBJ2-1; clone_size: few; d_call: NA; cdr3_nt: TGTGCCAGCAGCCAACAGGTTAATGAGCAGTTCTTC; cdr3_aa: CASSQQVNEQFF
cdr3_length: 17; v_call: TRBV4-1; j_call: TRBJ1-3; clone_size: many; d_call: NA; cdr3_nt: TGCGCCAGCACCCAAGCAGCTTTAGGAGGCTCTGGAAACACCATATATTTT; cdr3_aa: CASTQAALGGSGNTIYF
cdr3_length: 15; v_call: TRBV4-2; j_call: TRBJ1-3; clone_size: few; d_call: TRBD1; cdr3_nt: TGTGCCAGCAGCCAAGAGGCAGTACAGGGGGACACCATATATTTT; cdr3_aa: CASSQEAVQGDTIYF
cdr3_length: 18; v_call: TRBV4-1; j_call: TRBJ2-6; clone_size: NA; d_call: NA; cdr3_nt: TGCGCCAGCAGCCACGGAAAAGGGGGGGGATCGCGGTCCAACGTCCTGACTTTC; cdr3_aa: CASSHGKGGGSRSNVLTF
cdr3_length: 11; v_call: TRBV28; j_call: TRBJ1-2; clone_size: few; d_call: TRBD1; cdr3_nt: TGTGCCAGCAGTAAGACAGGGTACGACACCTTC; cdr3_aa: CASSKTGYDTF
cdr3_length: 13; v_call: TRBV28; j_call: TRBJ2-7; clone_size: NA; d_call: TRBD2; cdr3_nt: TGTGCCAGCAAGGCGGGGGGGATCTACGAGCAGTACTTC; cdr3_aa: CASKAGGIYEQYF
cdr3_length: 17; v_call: TRBV20-1; j_call: TRBJ1-6; clone_size: NA; d_call: TRBD1; cdr3_nt: TGCAGTGCCGGGGCGGGACAGGGGGCAGTAGGAGGTTCACCCCTCCACTTT; cdr3_aa: CSAGAGQGAVGGSPLHF
cdr3_length: 11; v_call: TRBV5-7; j_call: TRBJ2-7; clone_size: many; d_call: NA; cdr3_nt: TGTGCCAGCAGCTTGGCAGACGAGCAGTACTTC; cdr3_aa: CASSLADEQYF
cdr3_length: 11; v_call: TRBV4-2; j_call: TRBJ2-1; clone_size: few; d_call: NA; cdr3_nt: TGTGCCAGCAACATATACAATGAGCAGTTCTTC; cdr3_aa: CASNIYNEQFF
cdr3_length: 15; v_call: TRBV9; j_call: TRBJ2-5; clone_size: NA; d_call: NA; cdr3_nt: TGTGCCAGCAGTGAGGGGGCGGGAAAGCAAGAGACCCAGTACTTC; cdr3_aa: CASSEGAGKQETQYF
cdr3_length: 15; v_call: TRBV27; j_call: TRBJ1-2; clone_size: few; d_call: TRBD1; cdr3_nt: TGTGCCAGCAGTTTAGGGGGCAGGGGGAACTATGGCTACACCTTC; cdr3_aa: CASSLGGRGNYGYTF
cdr3_length: 15; v_call: TRBV11-3; j_call: TRBJ2-1; clone_size: NA; d_call: NA; cdr3_nt: TGTGCCAGCAGCCCAGCCCCGGGGCAAATGGATGAGCAGTTCTTC; cdr3_aa: CASSPAPGQMDEQFF
cdr3_length: 17; v_call: TRBV7-9; j_call: TRBJ1-5; clone_size: few; d_call: NA; cdr3_nt: TGTGCCAGCAGCTTATCTGGGGGCCTGGGAGGCCATCAGCCCCAGCATTTT; cdr3_aa: CASSLSGGLGGHQPQHF
cdr3_length: 12; v_call: TRBV6-6; j_call: TRBJ2-5; clone_size: NA; d_call: TRBD2; cdr3_nt: TGTGCCAGCAGTTCCGGACTAGGGGCCCAGTACTTC; cdr3_aa: CASSSGLGAQYF
cdr3_length: 16; v_call: TRBV5-6; j_call: TRBJ2-1; clone_size: few; d_call: TRBD2; cdr3_nt: TGTGCCAGCACCCTTTGGCGTAGCGGGAGGGCTGGTGAGCAGTTCTTC; cdr3_aa: CASTLWRSGRAGEQFF
cdr3_length: 13; v_call: TRBV29-1; j_call: TRBJ2-5; clone_size: many; d_call: NA; cdr3_nt: TGCAGCGTTGAAGGGCAGCTTCAAGAGACCCAGTACTTC; cdr3_aa: CSVEGQLQETQYF
cdr3_length: 14; v_call: TRBV19; j_call: TRBJ2-1; clone_size: few; d_call: TRBD2; cdr3_nt: TGTGCCAGTACGGTAGCGGGAGGCAACTATGAGCAGTTCTTC; cdr3_aa: CASTVAGGNYEQFF
cdr3_length: 14; v_call: TRBV28; j_call: TRBJ2-5; clone_size: few; d_call: TRBD2; cdr3_nt: TGTGCCAGCAGACTAGCGGGAGTCCGCGAGACCCAGTACTTC; cdr3_aa: CASRLAGVRETQYF
cdr3_length: 13; v_call: TRBV29-1; j_call: TRBJ1-1; clone_size: NA; d_call: NA; cdr3_nt: TGCAGCGCAACAGGGAGGGGAGACACTGAAGCTTTCTTT; cdr3_aa: CSATGRGDTEAFF
cdr3_length: 14; v_call: TRBV3-1; j_call: TRBJ2-5; clone_size: NA; d_call: NA; cdr3_nt: TGTGCCAGCAGGCAAACGTGGGCGCAAGAGACCCAGTACTTC; cdr3_aa: CASRQTWAQETQYF
cdr3_length: 16; v_call: TRBV28; j_call: TRBJ2-7; clone_size: NA; d_call: NA; cdr3_nt: TGTGCCAGCACCGTTCCGGGGGCCAAGACCGCCTACGAGCAGTACTTC; cdr3_aa: CASTVPGAKTAYEQYF
cdr3_length: 15; v_call: TRBV13; j_call: TRBJ2-5; clone_size: few; d_call: TRBD1; cdr3_nt: TGTGCCAGCAGCTCCGGGACAGGCCCTGTTGAGACCCAGTACTTC; cdr3_aa: CASSSGTGPVETQYF
cdr3_length: 13; v_call: TRBV25-1; j_call: TRBJ2-7; clone_size: few; d_call: NA; cdr3_nt: TGTGCCAGCAGTGAAGGGTCCTTTTGGGAGCAGTACTTC; cdr3_aa: CASSEGSFWEQYF
cdr3_length: 15; v_call: TRBV28; j_call: TRBJ2-7; clone_size: NA; d_call: NA; cdr3_nt: TGTGCCAGCAGTTTTTTAGGCCAGACCTCCTACGAGCAGTACTTC; cdr3_aa: CASSFLGQTSYEQYF
cdr3_length: 14; v_call: TRBV6-1; j_call: TRBJ2-4; clone_size: few; d_call: NA; cdr3_nt: TGTGCCAGCAGTGAATTCGGTGGGGAGAACATTCAGTACTTC; cdr3_aa: CASSEFGGENIQYF
cdr3_length: 15; v_call: TRBV27; j_call: TRBJ1-5; clone_size: few; d_call: NA; cdr3_nt: TGTGCCAGCAGTTTTACGGGGGGAAGCAATCAGCCCCAGCATTTT; cdr3_aa: CASSFTGGSNQPQHF
cdr3_length: 12; v_call: TRBV7-2; j_call: TRBJ2-4; clone_size: NA; d_call: NA; cdr3_nt: TGTGCCAGCACCCTCCGGGGAGACATTCAGTACTTC; cdr3_aa: CASTLRGDIQYF
cdr3_length: 15; v_call: TRBV6-6; j_call: TRBJ2-3; clone_size: few; d_call: NA; cdr3_nt: TGTGTTACTGGGAAGGGGAACCGACGCACAGATACGCAGTATTTT; cdr3_aa: CVTGKGNRRTDTQYF
cdr3_length: 17; v_call: TRBV7-9; j_call: TRBJ2-1; clone_size: NA; d_call: NA; cdr3_nt: TGTGCCAGCGGCTTCAGCCTCTCGGGAAGCTCCTACAATGAGCAGTTCTTC; cdr3_aa: CASGFSLSGSSYNEQFF